This T cell receptor (beta chain) was identified in a study of blood T cell repertoires in COVID-19. About the study: Acute-phase and convalescent COVID-19 samples originated in the United States, Italy and Spain. The analysed material was cDNA or gDNA that came from T cells, B-cell-depleted T cells, or PBMCs.

Authors' data handling: Estimation of nucleated cell counts was performed using reference gene primer amplification. Generated by immunoSEQ multiplex PCR, the TCRdb table keeps only in-frame clones and is missing some. V, J and clone size reflect that table, while D and trimming were determined from the DNA. The repertoire holds about 160,000 clones, roughly 84% seen once, with 12% to 15% in the top ten. The germline V gene encodes CDR1 MNHEY and CDR2 SVGAGI. V lost 4 bases and J lost 10; bases outside the gene matches: 5. The CDR3 is 15 residues long. This sequence was found in a man between 18 and 29 years old with active or convalescent COVID-19. The sample taken for sequencing was peripheral blood. The chain recombines TRBV6-5 with TRBJ1-6, with 12 nucleotides matching TRBD1. This chain's CDR3 is CASSFGTGGESPLHF. As DNA, the CDR3 is TGTGCCAGCAGTTTCGGGACAGGGGGCGAATCACCCCTCCACTTT.